What follows are 15 T cell receptor beta chains derived from one specimen sequenced in a study of OX40 agonist ivuxolimab in advanced cancers. Measured with immunoSEQ multiplex PCR; TCRdb has only the in-frame clones, and not every one. Of 55,000 to 90,000 clones listed, 80% to 85% are singletons. The sequenced sample was CD4+ or CD8+ T cells sorted from blood, obtained in a trial of the OX40 agonist ivuxolimab. The receptor set was obtained from an adult with an advanced solid tumor such as melanoma, head and neck, liver or kidney cancer.

The chain is built from TRBV5-3 and TRBJ2-7; TRBD2 matches 11 bases. TRBV5-3 is an ORF, and what it does is uncertain. The CDR3 is 17 residues long. The J segment lost 0 bases and the V segment lost 5 bases, leaving 10 bases of the junction unmatched. The CDR3 nucleotides read TGTGCCAGAAGTCCGGGACTAGCGGATTCCAGCTCCTACGAGCAGTACTTC. This translates into CARSPGLADSSSYEQYF.

This clone was seen only a few times. This chain connects TRBV19 to TRBJ1-1, with 7 bases aligning to TRBD1. V lost 6 bases and J lost 1; bases outside the gene matches: 8. This CDR3 contains 15 residues. In germline, CDR1 is LNHDA, CDR2 SQIVND (reference sequence). CDR3 amino acids: CASRIGDRPNTEAFF. The CDR3 DNA reads TGTGCCAGTAGAATTGGGGACAGACCGAACACTGAAGCTTTCTTT.

The chain carries TRBV6-1 and TRBJ1-5, with 8 bases identical to TRBD1. The ends lost 6 bases at V and 7 bases at J; junction bases unmatched: 8. Per the germline V gene, CDR1 is MNHNS and CDR2 is SASEGT. The CDR3 has 14 residues. The CDR3 sequence is CASSKGQGKQPQHF. CDR3 nucleotide sequence: TGTGCCAGCAGCAAAGGACAGGGTAAACAGCCCCAGCATTTT.

V gene TRBV28 combines with J gene TRBJ1-5, with 8 bases identical to TRBD1. After removal of 7 bases from V and 1 base from J, the junction contained 9 bases not matched to a gene. The CDR3 sequence is 16 residues long. Germline CDR1 MDHEN, CDR2 SYDVKM. CDR3 region: CASNNGQGLSNQPQHF. CDR3 DNA sequence: TGTGCCAGCAACAATGGACAGGGACTAAGCAATCAGCCCCAGCATTTT.

V usage is TRBV6-4 and J usage is TRBJ2-3, with 9 bases identical to TRBD1. J lost 4 bases, V lost 0 bases, and 5 bases had no gene match. This CDR3 has 16 amino acids. Germline lookup yields CDR1 MRHNA and CDR2 SNTAGT. CDR3 sequence (DNA): TGTGCCAGCAGTGACTCACCGGGACAGGGACCAGATACGCAGTATTTT. This translates into CASSDSPGQGPDTQYF.

The chain is built from TRBV2 and TRBJ1-1, with TRBD1 identical over 7 bases. Germline loops: CDR1 SNHLY, CDR2 FYNNEI. V was clipped by 6 bases and J by 4 bases; unmatched bases: 8. This CDR3 is built from 14 residues. CDR3 sequence: CASRQGGSFTEAFF. CDR3 nucleotides: TGTGCCAGCAGGCAAGGGGGCTCATTCACTGAAGCTTTCTTT.

The chain combines TRBV28 with TRBJ2-7, with D possibly matching TRBD1 (5 bases). Germline V gene lookup returns CDR1 MDHEN and CDR2 SYDVKM. The CDR3 extends over 15 amino acids. V was cut by 7 bases and J by 2 bases, with 18 bases left in between. Here the CDR3 reads CASTDRRGPPYEQYF. In DNA, the CDR3 is TGTGCCAGCACAGACAGACGAGGTCCGCCCTACGAGCAGTACTTC.

V usage is TRBV21-1 and J usage is TRBJ2-5; the table gives TRBD1 as D, unverified against the DNA. TRBV21-1 is a documented pseudogene. The CDR3 is 16 amino acids. The CDR3 reads CASSKVDRERWETQYF. The CDR3 nucleotides are TGTGCCAGCAGCAAAGTCGACAGAGAAAGATGGGAGACCCAGTACTTC.

J is TRBJ1-4 and V is TRBV2; D ambiguous. Trimming removed 3 bases at V and 8 bases at J, with 19 bases between. CDR1 and CDR2 from the germline V gene are SNHLY and FYNNEI. This CDR3 comprises 16 residues. The CDR3 loop reads CASSEGDRRTWEKLFF. The CDR3 bases are TGTGCCAGCAGTGAGGGAGACCGCCGGACCTGGGAAAAACTGTTTTTT.

The sample holds one count of this clone. The gene calls are TRBV11-2 and TRBJ1-1; 7 bases line up with TRBD1. Unmatched junction bases numbered 6, after V lost 5 bases and J lost 6 bases. The germline gives CDR1 SGHAT, CDR2 FQNNGV. This CDR3 region has 13 residues. CDR3 amino acids: CASSPEGGAEAFF. The CDR3 region has the DNA TGTGCCAGCAGCCCAGAAGGGGGCGCTGAAGCTTTCTTT. Full variable domain (remainder filled in from reference TRBV11-2 and TRBJ1-1): EAGVAQSPRYKIIEKRQSVAFWCNPISGHATLYWYQQILGQGPKLLIQFQNNGVVDDSQLPKDRFSAERLKGVDSTLKIQPAKLEDSAVYLCASSPEGGAEAFFGQGTRLTVV.

This clone turned up a few times. V usage is TRBV10-3 and J usage is TRBJ2-1; D tentatively reads TRBD1 or TRBD2 (6 bases each). CDR3 length equals 14 residues. With 7 bases removed from V and 5 bases from J, the gap between germline ends came to 15 bases. Germline values: CDR1 ENHRY, CDR2 SYGVKD. The CDR3 spells CAINPGGRNNEQFF. The DNA of the CDR3 is TGTGCCATCAACCCCGGGGGCCGAAACAATGAGCAGTTCTTC.

The V call is TRBV6-1, the J call TRBJ1-2; D might be TRBD1 (5 bases). Germline V gene lookup returns CDR1 MNHNS and CDR2 SASEGT. Trimming left V 2 bases short and J 8 bases short, with 15 bases between. CDR3 length: 14 residues. The CDR3 DNA reads TGTGCCAGCAGTGAATTAGGGGTTTCAGGGGGCTACACCTTC. This codes for CASSELGVSGGYTF.

The V call is TRBV5-1, the J call TRBJ2-7; 8 bases are a match to TRBD1. Trimming at V came to 1 base and at J to 4 bases, leaving 7 bases not matched to a gene. The germline V gene encodes CDR1 SGHRS and CDR2 YFSETQ. The CDR3 loop spans 15 amino acids. The CDR3 nucleotides read TGCGCCAGCAGCTTGCTTCCAGGGGGCAGGTACGAGCAGTACGTC. It encodes CASSLLPGGRYEQYV.

The rearrangement uses TRBV7-8 and TRBJ2-2; D ambiguous. Germline V gene data show CDR1 as SGHVS and CDR2 as FQNEAQ. With 3 bases removed from V and 6 bases from J, the gap between germline ends came to 2 bases. The CDR3 totals 11 residues. CDR3 sequence (DNA): TGTGCCAGCAGCTTTCCCGGGGAGCTGTTTTTT. It encodes CASSFPGELFF.

This clone showed up just a few times. The chain links TRBV27 to TRBJ1-1; D not certain. The CDR3 contains 15 residues. Trimming shortened V by 3 bases and J by 4 bases, and 15 bases separated the two germline ends. Germline CDR1 reads MNHEY; CDR2 reads SMNVEV (reference sequence). The CDR3 nucleotides are TGTGCCAGCAGTTTCGATATCTCGACGGGCACTGAAGCTTTCTTT. This sequence encodes CASSFDISTGTEAFF.